This entry describes one TCR beta chain. The V gene's germline CDR1 is SEHNR and CDR2 FQNEAQ (reference sequence). Trimming pared 0 bases from V and 6 bases from J, leaving 13 bases between. The CDR3 runs 15 residues. Some clones are missing from TCRdb's copy, which holds only in-frame ones; the method was immunoSEQ multiplex PCR. Here the sample spans 98,000 or so clones, 88% being singletons. These data belong to a study of blood T cell repertoires in COVID-19. The source material was peripheral blood. The sequence was obtained from a human donor in a cohort sampled during active COVID-19. The chain uses TRBV7-9 and TRBJ2-3; tentative D call: TRBD1 (5 bases). CDR3: CASSLAQALRDTQYF. CDR3 nucleotides: TGTGCCAGCAGCTTAGCACAGGCCTTACGGGATACGCAGTATTTT.